This T cell receptor beta chain stems from a study of cytomegalovirus exposure and HLA in healthy donors. Study details: Across about 400 genotyped donors, about 80% landed in the Caucasian-associated ancestry cluster.

Study observations and caveats: The number of N-insertions in an Asian-associated ancestry cluster was reportedly below the roughly 620-donor mean in a later analysis. Indistinguishable V segments, including TRBV6-2 and TRBV6-3, were excluded.

With regard to this clone: Its target is unknown.

Samples came from healthy bone marrow donors. The CDR3 has 12 residues. Germline V lookup: CDR1 MDHEN, CDR2 SYDVKM. The ends were cut back, 8 bases at V and 6 bases at J, with 14 bases in the middle. The PCR made use of 60 Vbeta and 13 Jbeta primers. The table came from immunoSEQ multiplex PCR; TCRdb's copy has only in-frame clones and leaves some out. This sample has 180,000 or so clones; 76% occur once, and the top ten carry around 1.5%. The rearrangement links TRBV28 to TRBJ2-7; D remains ambiguous. Sequencing used PBMCs. The TCR sequence derives from a man between 18 and 29 years old in good health and CMV-seronegative. The CDR3 bases are TGTGCCAGCCGTGACGCTCCGGGCGAGCAGTACTTC. Its protein product is CASRDAPGEQYF.